Shown below are 26 T cell receptor beta chains from a single sample sequenced in a study of T cell responses to AZD1222 COVID-19 vaccine. Some clones are missing from TCRdb's copy, which holds only in-frame ones; the method was immunoSEQ multiplex PCR. The sample carries over 150,000 clones, 80% to 95% recorded once. Here the sequenced sample was peripheral blood, taken 28 days after the second AZD1222 dose. Receptors originate from an adult who received the AZD1222 COVID-19 vaccine.

This clone was seen only a few times. The chain couples TRBV24-1 to TRBJ2-7, with D unresolved. The CDR3 covers 13 residues. Looked up from germline, CDR1 is KGHDR and CDR2 is SFDVKD. Trimming removed 5 bases at V and 3 bases at J, with 10 bases between. The CDR3 loop reads CATSGPPSYEQYF. The CDR3 DNA reads TGTGCCACCAGTGGCCCGCCCAGCTACGAGCAGTACTTC.

In this sample, this clone turned up once. The chain combines TRBV5-1 with TRBJ1-1; 7 bases fit TRBD1. Trimming cost V 3 bases and J 4 bases; bases outside gene matches: 6. The length of the CDR3 is 14 residues. Germline CDR1 reads SGHRS; CDR2 reads YFSETQ. The CDR3: CASSWGTEGTEAFF. The CDR3 DNA sequence: TGCGCCAGCAGCTGGGGGACAGAGGGCACTGAAGCTTTCTTT.

The V and J genes are TRBV18 and TRBJ1-1; D is unresolved. V lost 0 bases, J lost 5 bases, and 16 bases lay in between. The CDR3 runs to 16 residues. Germline CDR1 and CDR2: KGHSH and LQKENI. CDR3 protein: CASSPPNPAGVTEAFF. Written as DNA, the CDR3 is TGTGCCAGCTCACCACCGAACCCGGCGGGTGTAACTGAAGCTTTCTTT.

The chain is built from TRBV30 and TRBJ1-5; no clear D gene. Germline assignment: CDR1 GTSNPN and CDR2 SVGIG (reference sequence). Between the trimmed V and J ends, which lost 0 bases and 5 bases, there was a span of 8 bases. This CDR3 is built from 13 residues. In DNA form, the CDR3 reads TGTGCCTGGAGTGTCGGTGGTTATCAGCCCCAGCATTTT. Translating it yields CAWSVGGYQPQHF. Full variable domain (outside the CDR3, taken from reference TRBV30 and TRBJ1-5): SQTIHQWPATLVQPVGSPLSLECTVEGTSNPNLYWYRQAAGRGLQLLFYSVGIGQISSEVPQNLSASRPQDRQFILSSKKLLLSDSGFYLCAWSVGGYQPQHFGDGTRLSIL.

V gene TRBV27 combines with J gene TRBJ1-4; TRBD1 matches 9 bases. CDR3 size: 14 residues. The germline gives CDR1 MNHEY, CDR2 SMNVEV (reference sequence). J gave up 8 bases and V 6 bases, and 7 bases lay outside the gene matches. The CDR3 region has the DNA TGTGCCAGCAGCAAGGGACAGGGTGGCGAAAAACTGTTTTTT. Translation: CASSKGQGGEKLFF.

V is TRBV7-3 and J is TRBJ1-1; unclear D gene. Germline V lookup: CDR1 SGHTA, CDR2 FQGTGA. V lost 3 bases and J 1 base, leaving 9 bases between the germline ends. The CDR3 is 14 amino acids. The DNA of the CDR3 is TGTGCCAGCAGCTTGGGTAGGCAGAACACTGAAGCTTTCTTT. Residues: CASSLGRQNTEAFF.

The J gene is TRBJ1-6, the V gene TRBV7-8, with D uncertain. V was shortened by 1 base and J by 6 bases, with 4 bases between the two germline ends. CDR1 SGHVS and CDR2 FQNEAQ come from the germline V gene. The CDR3 has 13 amino acids. The CDR3, as DNA: TGTGCCAGCAGCTTAGATGGTAATTCACCCCTCCACTTT. Its translation: CASSLDGNSPLHF. Complete variable domain (other parts from reference TRBV7-8 and TRBJ1-6): GAGVSQSPRYKVAKRGQDVALRCDPISGHVSLFWYQQALGQGPEFLTYFQNEAQLDKSGLPSDRFFAERPEGSVSTLKIQRTQQEDSAVYLCASSLDGNSPLHFGNGTRLTVT.

This chain uses TRBV6-1 with TRBJ1-1; possible D gene TRBD1, 6 bases. The ends were cut back, 2 bases at V and 8 bases at J, with 21 bases in the middle. This CDR3 comprises 16 residues. Germline-derived CDR1 and CDR2 are MNHNS and SASEGT. CDR3 bases: TGTGCCAGCAGTGAACAACAGGGTTCAACCGCAGAAGAAGCTTTCTTT. Translating gives CASSEQQGSTAEEAFF.

CDR3 region: CASSPPSRDRTFF. DNA for the CDR3: TGTGCCAGCTCACCTCCGTCCAGGGATAGAACTTTCTTT. This rearrangement joins TRBV18 to TRBJ1-1; D perhaps matches TRBD1 (5 bases). CDR3 length equals 13 residues. V gave up 3 bases and J gave up 12 bases, with 17 bases separating them. The germline V gene has CDR1 KGHSH and CDR2 LQKENI.

This sequence joins TRBV30 and TRBJ1-1; the D gene is possibly TRBD1 (6 bases). Germline CDR1 is GTSNPN and CDR2 is SVGIG (reference sequence). Trimming shortened V by 3 bases and J by 4 bases, and 9 bases separated the two germline ends. This CDR3 comprises 12 residues. For the CDR3, the DNA is TGTGCCTGGAGGTACAGGGTCACTGAAGCTTTCTTT. Translated, it gives CAWRYRVTEAFF.

V gene TRBV4-2 combines with J gene TRBJ1-1, with D possibly matching TRBD1 (5 bases). The CDR3 sequence is 13 residues long. Germline V CDR1 and CDR2: LGHNA, YNFKEQ. Between the trimmed V and J ends, which lost 0 bases and 11 bases, there was a span of 13 bases. The CDR3 sequence is CASSQDIGKGAFF. As DNA, the CDR3 is TGTGCCAGCAGCCAAGATATCGGCAAGGGGGCTTTCTTT.

This clone was seen a single time. This CDR3 is CASSLDSGAVGYGYTF. The CDR3 bases are TGTGCCAGCAGCTTAGATTCAGGGGCCGTAGGATATGGCTACACCTTC. This chain links TRBV11-2 with TRBJ1-2, with D perhaps TRBD1 (6 bases). Trimming pared 0 bases from V and 5 bases from J, leaving 16 bases between. This CDR3 is 16 amino acids long. Germline assignment: CDR1 SGHAT and CDR2 FQNNGV.

The CDR3 DNA follows: TGTGCCAGCAGTGACCAACAGGGTACCTTCTATGGCTACACCTTC. It translates to CASSDQQGTFYGYTF. This chain joins TRBV6-1 and TRBJ1-2; D might be TRBD1 (6 bases). Germline-derived CDR1 and CDR2 are MNHNS and SASEGT. The CDR3 loop spans 15 amino acids. V lost 3 bases, J lost 4 bases, and 15 bases lay in between.

The gene calls are TRBV4-1 and TRBJ1-6; D is uncertain. Germline CDR1 reads MGHRA; CDR2 reads YSYEKL. V was clipped by 2 bases and J by 10 bases, with 12 bases between them. The CDR3 has 14 amino acids. The CDR3 DNA sequence: TGCGCCAGCAGCCAAATACCAGGCGGATCACCCCTCCACTTT. This gives the protein CASSQIPGGSPLHF.

V is TRBV6-1 and J is TRBJ1-1; D unresolved. This CDR3 is built from 15 residues. CDR1 is MNHNS and CDR2 is SASEGT in the germline V gene. Trimming stripped 3 bases from V and 2 bases from J, with 13 bases between. This CDR3 is CASSDRSLLNTEAFF. In DNA form, the CDR3 reads TGTGCCAGCAGTGACAGGTCCTTACTTAACACTGAAGCTTTCTTT.

This chain uses TRBV5-1 with TRBJ2-3, with D hard to call. V lost 0 bases and J lost 3, with 2 bases in between. CDR3 length equals 12 residues. CDR1 is SGHRS, CDR2 YFSETQ, per germline. The chain's CDR3 is CASSLETDTQYF. For the CDR3, the DNA is TGCGCCAGCAGCTTGGAGACAGATACGCAGTATTTT.

The chain is built from TRBV5-5 and TRBJ1-5; 9 bases line up with TRBD1. Germline-derived CDR1 and CDR2 are SGHKS and YYEKEE (reference sequence). V lost 4 bases, J lost 1 base, and 6 bases stayed unmatched. The CDR3 extends over 16 amino acids. CDR3 in amino acids: CASSPWDRVSNQPQHF. The CDR3 nucleotides read TGTGCCAGCAGCCCCTGGGACAGGGTAAGCAATCAGCCCCAGCATTTT.

The chain links TRBV11-2 to TRBJ2-1; 9 positions match TRBD2. J gave up 6 bases and V 5 bases, and 11 bases lay outside the gene matches. From germline, CDR1 is SGHAT and CDR2 FQNNGV. This CDR3 contains 16 residues. CDR3 DNA sequence: TGTGCCAGCAGCAGCCCGGGCCTAGCGGGGTTCAATGAGCAGTTCTTC. It translates to CASSSPGLAGFNEQFF.

The chain has TRBV6-5 and TRBJ2-1; no definite D call. The CDR3 extends over 14 amino acids. CDR1 MNHEY and CDR2 SVGAGI come from the germline V gene. Between the trimmed V and J ends, which lost 10 bases and 7 bases, there was a span of 20 bases. CDR3 DNA sequence: TGTGCCACGTTGGCGGCGTATCCAAAGAATGAGCAGTTCTTC. As protein: CATLAAYPKNEQFF.

The V call is TRBV3-1 (or the pseudogene TRBV3-2), the J call TRBJ1-1; no firm D call. V gave up 1 base and J gave up 0 bases, with 6 bases separating them. Germline CDR1 and CDR2: LGHDT and YNNKEL (reference sequence). The CDR3 totals 14 residues. The CDR3 bases are TGTGCCAGCAGCCAAGGGGCCATGAACACTGAAGCTTTCTTT. Its translation is CASSQGAMNTEAFF.

This chain connects TRBV3-1 (or the pseudogene TRBV3-2) to TRBJ2-1; 11 nucleotides line up with TRBD2. Germline V gene sequence: CDR1 LGHDT, CDR2 YNNKEL (reference sequence). The CDR3 is 18 residues long. Trimming removed 4 bases from V and 0 bases from J; junction bases left unmatched: 8. The CDR3 here is CASSLASGGTRSYNEQFF. Written as DNA, the CDR3 is TGTGCCAGCAGCCTGGCTAGCGGGGGGACCCGCTCCTACAATGAGCAGTTCTTC.

CDR3 amino acids: CAWSVGGRGEAFF. CDR3 coding DNA: TGTGCCTGGAGTGTGGGGGGCAGGGGTGAAGCTTTCTTT. V is TRBV30 and J is TRBJ1-1; TRBD1 is a possible D gene (6 bases). The CDR3 runs to 13 residues. The V end lost 0 bases, the J end lost 7 bases, and 12 bases lay between the germline ends. Looked up from germline, CDR1 is GTSNPN and CDR2 is SVGIG (reference sequence).

V is TRBV3-1 (or the pseudogene TRBV3-2) and J is TRBJ2-1; 7 nucleotides line up with TRBD1. The CDR3 has 15 amino acids. CDR1 and CDR2 from the germline V gene are LGHDT and YNNKEL (reference sequence). V was clipped by 6 bases and J by 3 bases; unmatched bases: 8. This CDR3 reads CASSLGTDFYNEQFF. The CDR3 nucleotides are TGTGCCAGCAGTCTCGGGACAGACTTCTACAATGAGCAGTTCTTC.

The chain is built from TRBV7-3 and TRBJ1-1, with D possibly matching TRBD1 (5 bases). The CDR3 covers 14 residues. V gave up 5 bases and J gave up 0 bases, with 10 bases separating them. Germline lookup yields CDR1 SGHTA and CDR2 FQGTGA. The CDR3 protein is CASSPGPLNTEAFF. The CDR3 DNA follows: TGTGCCAGCAGCCCGGGACCTCTGAACACTGAAGCTTTCTTT.

J is TRBJ2-7 and V is TRBV12-3 or TRBV12-4, with TRBD1 identical over 9 bases. Trimming took 6 bases from V and 5 from J; bases not matched to a gene: 2. The CDR3 runs to 12 residues. The CDR3 sequence: CASSRDRDEQYF. The CDR3 nucleotides read TGTGCCAGCAGCCGGGACAGGGACGAGCAGTACTTC.

The J gene is TRBJ2-5, the V gene TRBV21-1. TRBV21-1 is a pseudogene locus. This CDR3 is 13 amino acids long. DNA of the CDR3: TGTGCCAGCAGCAGCTCCTCCTGCCCAACCCAGTACTTC. Its translation is CASSSSSCPTQYF.